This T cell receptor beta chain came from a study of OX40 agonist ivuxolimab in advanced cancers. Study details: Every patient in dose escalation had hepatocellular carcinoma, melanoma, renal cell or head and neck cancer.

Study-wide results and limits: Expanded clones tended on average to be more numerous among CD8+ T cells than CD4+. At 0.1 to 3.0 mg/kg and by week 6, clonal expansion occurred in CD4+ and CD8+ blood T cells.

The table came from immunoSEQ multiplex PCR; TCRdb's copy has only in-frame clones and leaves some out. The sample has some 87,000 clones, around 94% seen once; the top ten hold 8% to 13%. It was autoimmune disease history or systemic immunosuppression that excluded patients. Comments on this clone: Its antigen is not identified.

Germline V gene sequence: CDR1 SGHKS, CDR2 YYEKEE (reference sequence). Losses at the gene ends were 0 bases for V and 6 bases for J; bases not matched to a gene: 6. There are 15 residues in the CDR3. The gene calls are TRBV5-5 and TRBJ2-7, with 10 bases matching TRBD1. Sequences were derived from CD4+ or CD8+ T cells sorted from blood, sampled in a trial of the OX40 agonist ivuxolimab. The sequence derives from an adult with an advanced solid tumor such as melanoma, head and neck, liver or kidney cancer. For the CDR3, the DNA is TGTGCCAGCAGCTTGGACATAGGGACAGGGGTCGAGCAGTACTTC. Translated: CASSLDIGTGVEQYF.